The next 15 T cell receptor beta chains were all read from a single sample in a study of neurological immune-mediated disorders. TCRdb ran MiXCR on the 5' RACE reads and lists one entry per CDR3 protein. The table has over 15,000 distinct CDR3 sequences, under 35% seen once. The sample comprised PBMCs. These receptors all come from a man aged 50 to 59 with HTLV-1-associated myelopathy (HAM/TSP).

This clonotype was counted between two and nine times. The chain is built from TRBV6-5 and TRBJ2-5; a possible D gene is TRBD2 (7 bases). The V end lost 8 bases, the J end lost 3 bases, and 16 bases lay between the germline ends. The CDR3 loop spans 14 amino acids. The germline CDR1 and CDR2 sequences are MNHEY and SVGAGI. In nucleotides, the CDR3 is TGTGCCAGCGGCGGGGGCGGAACCAAAGAGACCCAGTACTTC. This gives the protein CASGGGGTKETQYF.

This clonotype was counted at least ten times. The gene calls are TRBV3-1 and TRBJ1-3; possibly TRBD1 for D (5 bases). The CDR3 is 15 amino acids. Trimming stripped 4 bases from V and 0 bases from J, with 10 bases between. Per the germline V gene, CDR1 is LGHDT and CDR2 is YNNKEL (reference sequence). CDR3 amino acids: CASSLGTHSGNTIYF. The CDR3 nucleotides are TGTGCCAGCAGCCTCGGGACCCACTCTGGAAACACCATATATTTT.

The sample holds a few counts of this clonotype. V is TRBV27 and J is TRBJ2-7, with D unclear. Deletions cut 3 bases from V and 7 bases from J, with 4 bases between. Per the germline V gene, CDR1 is MNHEY and CDR2 is SMNVEV (reference sequence). CDR3 length: 10 amino acids. The CDR3, as DNA: TGTGCCAGCAGTTTTGGGGAGCAGTACTTC. Its protein product is CASSFGEQYF.

The chain carries TRBV29-1 and TRBJ2-7, with 9 bases lining up with TRBD1. Germline assignment: CDR1 SQVTM and CDR2 ANQGSEA. The CDR3 sequence is 11 residues long. With V trimmed by 8 bases and J by 5 bases, 4 bases remained unmatched. CDR3 amino acids: CSTRDRDEQYF. The CDR3, as DNA: TGCAGCACACGGGACAGGGACGAGCAGTACTTC.

This clonotype turned up a few times. The genes are TRBV7-2 and TRBJ2-1; TRBD2 might be the D (6 bases). V was cut by 5 bases and J by 10 bases, with 9 bases left in between. The germline CDR1 and CDR2 sequences are SGHTA and FQGNSA. CDR3 length: 11 residues. The CDR3 region has the DNA TGTGCCAGCAGCGCGGGGCGGGAGCAGTTCTTC. Encoded protein: CASSAGREQFF.

This clonotype occurred many times. V gene TRBV7-8 combines with J gene TRBJ1-3; D possibly corresponds to TRBD1 (5 bases). CDR3 length: 16 residues. V was clipped by 3 bases and J by 8 bases, with 20 bases between them. Germline V lookup: CDR1 SGHVS, CDR2 FQNEAQ. CDR3 loop: CASSLGQLTLRDTIYF. As DNA, the CDR3 is TGTGCCAGCAGCTTGGGGCAACTCACGCTCCGGGACACCATATATTTT.

This clonotype was observed a few times. The rearrangement uses TRBV20-1 and TRBJ2-7; TRBD1 matches 9 bases. Trimming removed 2 bases from V and 7 bases from J; junction bases left unmatched: 6. This CDR3 contains 13 residues. CDR1 DFQATT and CDR2 SNEGSKA come from the germline V gene (reference sequence). DNA for the CDR3: TGCAGTGCTAGAAGACAGGGGGTGTGGGAGCAGTACTTC. It yields the protein CSARRQGVWEQYF.

This clonotype was observed a handful of times. The chain employs TRBV4-2 and TRBJ2-7, with D hard to call. The CDR3 runs 15 residues. Trimming took 0 bases from V and 3 from J, leaving 12 bases between them. CDR1 is LGHNA and CDR2 is YNFKEQ in the germline V gene. CDR3 sequence reads: CASSQDWPAHYEQYF. The CDR3 bases are TGTGCCAGCAGCCAAGATTGGCCAGCCCACTACGAGCAGTACTTC.

This clonotype was detected a few times. The chain is built from TRBV10-3 and TRBJ2-5; D may be TRBD1 (5 bases). Trimming shortened V by 5 bases and J by 1 base, and 8 bases separated the two germline ends. CDR3 length equals 13 residues. Germline V gives CDR1 ENHRY, CDR2 SYGVKD. The chain's CDR3 is CAISSGAQETQYF. The DNA of the CDR3 is TGTGCCATCAGTTCTGGGGCCCAAGAGACCCAGTACTTC.

This clonotype was seen more than once but under ten times. This sequence joins TRBV7-2 and TRBJ2-2; D is possibly TRBD1 or TRBD2 (6 bases each). CDR3 length equals 13 residues. The V gene lost 11 bases and the J gene lost 4 bases, with 14 bases spanning the gap. Per the germline V gene, CDR1 is SGHTA and CDR2 is FQGNSA. The CDR3 sequence is CAVISGATGELFF. Here the CDR3 DNA reads TGTGCCGTCATATCGGGGGCCACCGGGGAGCTGTTTTTT.

This clonotype was recorded at least ten times. At one end the junction does not follow the germline gene, possibly because of a read error. V gene TRBV3-1 combines with J gene TRBJ1-1; no clear D gene. The CDR3 length is 15 residues. Germline CDR1 is LGHDT and CDR2 is YNNKEL (reference sequence). The CDR3 DNA reads as TGTGCCAGCAGCCAGGAGAAGAGAGCGAACAGTGAAGCTTTCTTT. Encoded protein: CASSQEKRANSEAFF.

V and J are TRBV27 and TRBJ1-2, with 11 nucleotides matching TRBD1. Germline CDR1 and CDR2: MNHEY and SMNVEV (reference sequence). The V segment lost 5 bases and the J segment 4 bases; nucleotides outside the gene matches: 6. The CDR3 has 15 residues. CDR3 in amino acids: CASSTWTGGSYGYTF. CDR3 bases: TGTGCCAGCAGTACATGGACAGGGGGCAGCTATGGCTACACCTTC.

This clonotype was counted ten times or more. The J gene is TRBJ1-6, the V gene TRBV5-5; D is undetermined. The CDR3 sequence is 14 residues long. The V and J ends lost 4 bases and 8 bases respectively, with 13 bases between them. The germline V gene encodes CDR1 SGHKS and CDR2 YYEKEE (reference sequence). CDR3 loop: CASSGGSTHSPLHF. The DNA of the CDR3 is TGTGCCAGCAGCGGTGGGTCTACGCATTCACCCCTCCACTTT. The variable domain in full, with the rest retrieved from reference TRBV5-5 and TRBJ1-6, is DAGVTQSPTHLIKTRGQQVTLRCSPISGHKSVSWYQQVLGQGPQFIFQYYEKEERGRGNFPDRFSARQFPNYSSELNVNALLLGDSALYLCASSGGSTHSPLHFGNGTRLTVT.

This clonotype turned up a few times. The CDR3 reads CASSLARDTEAFF. The CDR3 bases are TGTGCCAGCAGTTTGGCACGGGACACTGAAGCTTTCTTT. This sequence joins TRBV12-3 or TRBV12-4 and TRBJ1-1, with D unclear. The V gene lost 3 bases and the J gene lost 3 bases, with 8 bases spanning the gap. CDR3 length equals 13 residues.

This clonotype appeared many times. This rearrangement joins TRBV20-1 to TRBJ2-6; D assignment may be TRBD1 or TRBD2 (5 bases each). This CDR3 region has 17 residues. Germline V gene data show CDR1 as DFQATT and CDR2 as SNEGSKA (reference sequence). V lost 2 bases, J lost 0 bases, and 14 bases lay in between. CDR3 nucleotide sequence: TGCAGTGCTAGATCGCCAGGGAGACTCTCTGGGGCCAACGTCCTGACTTTC. It specifies CSARSPGRLSGANVLTF.